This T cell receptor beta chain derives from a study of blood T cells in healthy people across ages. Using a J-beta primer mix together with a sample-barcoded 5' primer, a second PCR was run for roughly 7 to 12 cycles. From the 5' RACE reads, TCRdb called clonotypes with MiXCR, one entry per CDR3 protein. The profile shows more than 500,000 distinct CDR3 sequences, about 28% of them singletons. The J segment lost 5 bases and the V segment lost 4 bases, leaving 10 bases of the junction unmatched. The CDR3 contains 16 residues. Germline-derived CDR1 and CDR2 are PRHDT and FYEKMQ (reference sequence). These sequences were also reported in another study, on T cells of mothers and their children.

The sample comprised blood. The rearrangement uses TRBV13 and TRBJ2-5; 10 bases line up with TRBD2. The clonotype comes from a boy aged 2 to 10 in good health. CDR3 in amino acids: CASSSVAGGPEETQYF. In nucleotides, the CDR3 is TGTGCCAGCAGCTCAGTAGCGGGGGGACCAGAGGAGACCCAGTACTTC.